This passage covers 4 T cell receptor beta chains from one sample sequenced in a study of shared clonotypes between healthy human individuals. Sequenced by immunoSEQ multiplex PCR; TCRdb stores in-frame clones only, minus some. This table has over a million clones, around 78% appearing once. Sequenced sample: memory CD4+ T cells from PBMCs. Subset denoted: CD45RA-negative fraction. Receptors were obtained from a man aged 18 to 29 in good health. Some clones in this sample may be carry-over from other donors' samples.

The CDR3 here is CASSYSTLKTHEQYF. CDR3 bases: TGTGCCAGCAGTTACTCGACCCTGAAAACGCACGAGCAGTACTTC. The gene calls are TRBV6-5 and TRBJ2-7; D unresolved. Germline V gives CDR1 MNHEY, CDR2 SVGAGI. The CDR3 has 15 amino acids. With 0 bases removed from V and 5 bases from J, the gap between germline ends came to 14 bases.

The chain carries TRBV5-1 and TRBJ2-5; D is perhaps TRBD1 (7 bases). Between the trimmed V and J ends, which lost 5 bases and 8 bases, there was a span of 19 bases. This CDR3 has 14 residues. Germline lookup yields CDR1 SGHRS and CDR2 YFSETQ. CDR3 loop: CASRSGGQSGTQYF. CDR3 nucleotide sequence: TGCGCCAGCAGGTCCGGGGGACAGAGTGGCACCCAGTACTTC.

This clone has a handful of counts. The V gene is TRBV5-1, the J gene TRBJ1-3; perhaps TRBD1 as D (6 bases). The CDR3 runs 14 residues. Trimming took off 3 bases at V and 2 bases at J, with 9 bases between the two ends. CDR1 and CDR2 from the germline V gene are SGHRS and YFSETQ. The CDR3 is CASSSAGAGNTIYF. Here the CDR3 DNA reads TGCGCCAGCAGCTCGGCAGGGGCTGGAAACACCATATATTTT.

The CDR3, as DNA: TGTGCCAGCAGTTACTCCGCGATAAATCAGCCCCAGCATTTT. Protein product: CASSYSAINQPQHF. The chain employs TRBV6-5 and TRBJ1-5; D is uncertain. The CDR3 is 14 amino acids. V dropped 0 bases and J dropped 4 bases, with 7 bases sitting between them. CDR1 and CDR2 (germline): MNHEY, SVGAGI.